These T cell receptor beta chains were read from a single sample in a study of immune evolution from preneoplasia to lung adenocarcinoma. This table comes from immunoSEQ multiplex PCR, and its TCRdb copy is limited to in-frame clones, with some not included. The table records roughly 3,100 clones, more than 60% of them present only once. The sequencing input was FFPE atypical adenomatous hyperplasia tissue from the lung. These receptors all stem from a person aged 65 to 85 with lung adenocarcinoma. Each CDR3 is given with its conserved first and last residue. A D gene is named only where the DNA matches it firmly. Clone size is stated in some rows and not others, as once, few, many or a class when expanded.

d_gene: .
abundance: .
v_gene: TRBV20-1
j_gene: TRBJ2-5
CDR3aa: CSARGWETQYF
CDR3nt: TGCAGTGCTAGGGGTTGGGAGACCCAGTACTTC

d_gene: .
abundance: .
v_gene: TRBV29-1
j_gene: TRBJ1-4
CDR3aa: CSVEELVDSPNEKLFF
CDR3nt: TGCAGCGTTGAAGAATTGGTGGACAGCCCTAATGAAAAACTGTTTTTT

d_gene: TRBD1
abundance: .
v_gene: TRBV7-2
j_gene: TRBJ2-7
CDR3aa: CASSIGQGTYEQYF
CDR3nt: TGTGCCAGCAGCATAGGACAGGGGACCTACGAGCAGTACTTC

d_gene: TRBD1
abundance: .
v_gene: TRBV27
j_gene: TRBJ2-5
CDR3aa: CASSASVTGAAIHYQETQYF
CDR3nt: TGTGCCAGCAGTGCGAGTGTAACAGGGGCCGCCATCCACTACCAAGAGACCCAGTACTTC

d_gene: TRBD1
abundance: .
v_gene: TRBV6-5
j_gene: TRBJ1-4
CDR3aa: CASSQGGFGEKLFF
CDR3nt: TGTGCCAGCAGCCAGGGGGGGTTTGGTGAAAAACTGTTTTTT

d_gene: TRBD1
abundance: .
v_gene: TRBV4-2
j_gene: TRBJ2-3
CDR3aa: CASSLGQAQDTQYF
CDR3nt: TGTGCCAGCAGCCTCGGACAGGCCCAAGATACGCAGTATTTT

d_gene: .
abundance: .
v_gene: TRBV18
j_gene: TRBJ1-4
CDR3aa: CASSGGSLATNEKLFF
CDR3nt: TGTGCCAGCTCAGGCGGAAGTTTAGCAACTAATGAAAAACTGTTTTTT

d_gene: .
abundance: .
v_gene: TRBV29-1
j_gene: TRBJ2-2
CDR3aa: CSVEGGTKNTGELFF
CDR3nt: TGCAGCGTTGAGGGGGGCACCAAGAACACCGGGGAGCTGTTTTTT

d_gene: .
abundance: .
v_gene: TRBV28
j_gene: TRBJ2-7
CDR3aa: CASTKGREQYF
CDR3nt: TGTGCCAGCACCAAGGGGCGCGAGCAGTACTTC

d_gene: .
abundance: .
v_gene: TRBV5-1
j_gene: TRBJ2-7
CDR3aa: CASNPGGGGGYEQYF
CDR3nt: TGCGCCAGCAACCCCGGGGGAGGGGGCGGCTACGAGCAGTACTTC

d_gene: .
abundance: once
v_gene: TRBV19
j_gene: TRBJ2-7
CDR3aa: CASSPGMSYEQYF
CDR3nt: TGTGCCAGTAGTCCAGGGATGAGCTACGAGCAGTACTTC

d_gene: .
abundance: .
v_gene: TRBV19
j_gene: TRBJ2-2
CDR3aa: CASSDRGGANTGELFF
CDR3nt: TGTGCCAGTAGTGATAGGGGGGGCGCGAACACCGGGGAGCTGTTTTTT

d_gene: .
abundance: .
v_gene: TRBV15
j_gene: TRBJ1-5
CDR3aa: CATSREGGSNQPQHF
CDR3nt: TGTGCCACCAGCAGAGAGGGAGGGAGCAATCAGCCCCAGCATTTT

d_gene: .
abundance: .
v_gene: TRBV18
j_gene: TRBJ2-5
CDR3aa: CASSLTEQETQYF
CDR3nt: TGTGCCAGCTCACTGACGGAGCAAGAGACCCAGTACTTC

d_gene: .
abundance: .
v_gene: TRBV7-8
j_gene: TRBJ2-5
CDR3aa: CASSFSANQETQYF
CDR3nt: TGTGCCAGCAGCTTTTCTGCTAACCAAGAGACCCAGTACTTC

d_gene: .
abundance: once
v_gene: TRBV6-4
j_gene: TRBJ2-1
CDR3aa: CASSRKEGDEQFF
CDR3nt: TGTGCCAGCAGTCGTAAAGAAGGGGATGAGCAGTTCTTC